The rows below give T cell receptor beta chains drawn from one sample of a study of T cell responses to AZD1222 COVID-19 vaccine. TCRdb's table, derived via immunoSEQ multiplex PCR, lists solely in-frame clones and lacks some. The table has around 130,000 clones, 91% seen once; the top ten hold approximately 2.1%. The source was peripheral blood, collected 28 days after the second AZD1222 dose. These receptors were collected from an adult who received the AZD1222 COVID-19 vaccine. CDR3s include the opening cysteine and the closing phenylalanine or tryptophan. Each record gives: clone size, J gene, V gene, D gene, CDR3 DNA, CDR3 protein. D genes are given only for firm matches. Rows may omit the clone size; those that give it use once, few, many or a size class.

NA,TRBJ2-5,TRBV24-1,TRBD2,TGTGCCACCAGTGACACCCCAGGGGCGGGGGGGGACCCGGCCCAGTACTTC,CATSDTPGAGGDPAQYF
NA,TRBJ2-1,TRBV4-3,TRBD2,TGCGCCAGCAGCCACGCGGGAGGATCAAACAATGAGCAGTTCTTC,CASSHAGGSNNEQFF
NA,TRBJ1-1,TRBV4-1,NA,TGCGCCAGCAGCCAAGGACAGGCTATGAACACTGAAGCTTTCTTT,CASSQGQAMNTEAFF
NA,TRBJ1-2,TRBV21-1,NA,TGTGCCAGCAGCAAAGCGCCTAATGGGGGCTACACCTTC,CASSKAPNGGYTF
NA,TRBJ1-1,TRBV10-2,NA,TGCGCCAGCAGTGACGGGACAACGGCTGAAGCTTTCTTT,CASSDGTTAEAFF
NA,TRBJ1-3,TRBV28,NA,TGTGCCAGCACCTCGGATGTCGACACCATATATTTT,CASTSDVDTIYF
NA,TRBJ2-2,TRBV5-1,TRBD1,TGCGCCAGCAGCCGCGGAGACAGGGAAAACGGGGAGCTGTTTTTT,CASSRGDRENGELFF
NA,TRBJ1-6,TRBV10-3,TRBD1,TGTGCCATCAGTGTGGGGGACAGCAATTCACCCCTCCACTTT,CAISVGDSNSPLHF
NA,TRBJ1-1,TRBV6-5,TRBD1,TGTGCCAGCAGTCCCTTGACAGGGTTTCACACTGAAGCTTTCTTT,CASSPLTGFHTEAFF
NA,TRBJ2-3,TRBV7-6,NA,TGTGCCAGCAGCCCCAGGGGGGGCCGGGATACGCAGTATTTT,CASSPRGGRDTQYF
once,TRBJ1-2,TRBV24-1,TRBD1,TGTGCCACCAGTGGCCCCGGGTTAGGACAGGACTATGGCTACACCTTC,CATSGPGLGQDYGYTF
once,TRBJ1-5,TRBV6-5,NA,TGTGCCAGCAGGTTCAGGGTCTATAGCAATCAGCCCCAGCATTTT,CASRFRVYSNQPQHF
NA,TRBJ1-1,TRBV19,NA,TGTGCCAGTAGTATTCCCAGGAACACTGAAGCTTTCTTT,CASSIPRNTEAFF
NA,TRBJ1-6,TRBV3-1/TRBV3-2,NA,TGTGCCAGCAGCCAAGGCCCCTTGGCCCTCCACTTT,CASSQGPLALHF
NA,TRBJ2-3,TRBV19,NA,TGTGCCACAGGGGGGGTGGCTAGCACAGATACGCAGTATTTT,CATGGVASTDTQYF
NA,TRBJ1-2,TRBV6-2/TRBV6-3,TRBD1,TGTGCCAGCAGTGGGCTCCGAAGGACAGGGGATTTGGCTAACTATGGCTACACCTTC,CASSGLRRTGDLANYGYTF
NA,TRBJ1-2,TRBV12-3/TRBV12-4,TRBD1,TGTGCCAGCGCCTCCGGGACAGGGGTTGGCTACACCTTC,CASASGTGVGYTF
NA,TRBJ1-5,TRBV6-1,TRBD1,TGTGCCAGCAGTGGAAAAGCGGGACAGGGGTATAGCAATCAGCCCCAGCATTTT,CASSGKAGQGYSNQPQHF
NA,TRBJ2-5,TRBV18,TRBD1,TGTGCCAGCTCACCACGTAGACAGGGCGGCGAGACCCAGTACTTC,CASSPRRQGGETQYF
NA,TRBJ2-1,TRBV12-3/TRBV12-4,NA,TGTGCCAGCAGTTTAGACCGCCAGGGTGAGCAGTTCTTC,CASSLDRQGEQFF
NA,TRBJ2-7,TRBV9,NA,TGTGCCAGCAGCGTAGTACCAGAGACCTACGAGCAGTACTTC,CASSVVPETYEQYF
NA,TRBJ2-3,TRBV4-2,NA,TGTGCCAGCAGCCAAGGGACTGGAGATACGCAGTATTTT,CASSQGTGDTQYF
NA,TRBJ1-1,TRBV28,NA,TGTGCCAGCAGTTTAATAAGGACTGAAGCTTTCTTT,CASSLIRTEAFF
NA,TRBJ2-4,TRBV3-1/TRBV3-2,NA,TGTGCCAGCAGCCAAACAGGGCCGGACATTCAGTACTTC,CASSQTGPDIQYF
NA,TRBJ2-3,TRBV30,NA,TGTGCCTGGAGTGTAGGGGGGGCCCCTAGCACAGATACGCAGTATTTT,CAWSVGGAPSTDTQYF
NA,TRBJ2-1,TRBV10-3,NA,TGTGCCATCAGCCTCTCTAGCCTTAATGAGCAGTTCTTC,CAISLSSLNEQFF
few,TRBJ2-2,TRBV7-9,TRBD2,TGTGCCAGCAGCCCTCGACTAGCGGGGGGCCTCAGGACCGGGGAGCTGTTTTTT,CASSPRLAGGLRTGELFF
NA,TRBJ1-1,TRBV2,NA,TGTGCCAGCCGGGAGGAGAACACTGAAGCTTTCTTT,CASREENTEAFF
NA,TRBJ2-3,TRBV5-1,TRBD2,TGCGCCAGCAGCTTGGAGCTAGCGGGAGTCCCGGGCACAGATACGCAGTATTTT,CASSLELAGVPGTDTQYF